The present entry profiles one TCR beta chain with its context. Methods used by the authors: Researchers report that nucleated cell counts were estimated from reference gene primer amplification. Sequencing was performed with immunoSEQ multiplex PCR; in TCRdb, only in-frame clones are kept and a portion is missing. The V and J calls and the clone size are those of that table, but D and trimming were determined from the DNA. Altogether 160,000 or so clones are present, 80% to 90% being singletons, with the ten largest covering roughly 4%. The data derive from a study of blood T cell repertoires in COVID-19. Overall study context: Spain, Italy and the United States supplied samples that represented acute and convalescent COVID-19. Sample material is recorded as cDNA or gDNA derived from T cells, B-cell-depleted T cells, or PBMCs.

The CDR3 length is 15 residues. Germline trimming cut 3 bases from V and 5 bases from J; bases unmatched to any gene: 3. Germline V CDR1 and CDR2: MGHDK, SYGVNS. This TCR was sampled from a woman aged 55-69 years who had recovered from COVID-19. Sample: peripheral blood. V usage is TRBV25-1 and J usage is TRBJ1-4; TRBD1 matches 10 bases. The CDR3 sequence is CASSDPGQGNEKLFF. CDR3 nucleotides: TGTGCCAGCAGTGATCCGGGACAGGGGAATGAAAAACTGTTTTTT.